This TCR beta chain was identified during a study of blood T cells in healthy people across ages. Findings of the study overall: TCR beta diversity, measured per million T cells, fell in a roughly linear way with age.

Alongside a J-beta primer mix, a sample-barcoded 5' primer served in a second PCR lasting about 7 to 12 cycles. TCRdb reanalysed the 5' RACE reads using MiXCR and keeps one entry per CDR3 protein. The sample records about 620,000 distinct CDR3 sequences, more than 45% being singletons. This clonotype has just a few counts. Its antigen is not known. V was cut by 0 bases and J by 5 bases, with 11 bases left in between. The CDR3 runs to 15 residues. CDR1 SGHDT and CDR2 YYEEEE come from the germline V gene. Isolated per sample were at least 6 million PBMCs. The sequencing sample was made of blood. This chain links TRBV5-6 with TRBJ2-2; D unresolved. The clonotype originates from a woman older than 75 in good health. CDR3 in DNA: TGTGCCAGCAGCTTGGTCAACCTCGGGACCGGGGAGCTGTTTTTT. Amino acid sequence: CASSLVNLGTGELFF.